This is a list of T cell receptor beta chains from one sample in a study of OX40 agonist ivuxolimab in advanced cancers. Only in-frame clones appear in the TCRdb table, and some are missing; sequencing was by immunoSEQ multiplex PCR. This sample has around 69,000 clones, with around 87% found just once. The sequenced sample was CD4+ or CD8+ T cells sorted from blood, obtained in a trial of the OX40 agonist ivuxolimab. The receptors come from an adult with an advanced solid tumor such as melanoma, head and neck, liver or kidney cancer. The CDR3 runs from the conserved cysteine through the conserved F or W. The order of the fields is clone size, V gene, D gene, J gene, CDR3 DNA, CDR3 protein. The D gene is left open where the match is weak. A clone size is listed for some rows: how often the clone was seen (once, few, many), or a class if it is expanded.

abundance: .; v_gene: TRBV7-9; d_gene: .; j_gene: TRBJ1-3; CDR3nt: TGTGCCAGCAGACAGGCCTACTCTGGAAACACCATATATTTT; CDR3aa: CASRQAYSGNTIYF
abundance: .; v_gene: TRBV7-7; d_gene: TRBD1; j_gene: TRBJ2-5; CDR3nt: TGTGCCAGCAGCTGGGGACAGGGGAAGAAAGAGACCCAGTACTTC; CDR3aa: CASSWGQGKKETQYF
abundance: once; v_gene: TRBV5-4; d_gene: TRBD1; j_gene: TRBJ2-3; CDR3nt: TGTGCCAGCAGCCCCCGACAGGGGGCGCAAGATACGCAGTATTTT; CDR3aa: CASSPRQGAQDTQYF
abundance: .; v_gene: TRBV7-3; d_gene: .; j_gene: TRBJ2-2; CDR3nt: TGTGCCAGCAGCTTATCCGGGGTAAACACCGGGGAGCTGTTTTTT; CDR3aa: CASSLSGVNTGELFF
abundance: .; v_gene: TRBV14; d_gene: .; j_gene: TRBJ2-7; CDR3nt: TGTGCCAGCAGTCACGGACTCCCAAAGGTCGAGCAGTACTTC; CDR3aa: CASSHGLPKVEQYF
abundance: .; v_gene: TRBV7-8; d_gene: .; j_gene: TRBJ1-5; CDR3nt: TGTGCCAGCAGCTTGGGCGACCCAGACGGCAATCAGCCCCAGCATTTT; CDR3aa: CASSLGDPDGNQPQHF
abundance: .; v_gene: TRBV18; d_gene: TRBD2; j_gene: TRBJ2-7; CDR3nt: TGTGCCAGCTCACCCTGGACTAGCGGATCCTACGAGCAGTACTTC; CDR3aa: CASSPWTSGSYEQYF
abundance: .; v_gene: TRBV16; d_gene: TRBD1; j_gene: TRBJ2-4; CDR3nt: TGTGCCAGCAGCCCGACAGGGGGGACCAAAAACATTCAGTACTTC; CDR3aa: CASSPTGGTKNIQYF
abundance: .; v_gene: TRBV10-3; d_gene: .; j_gene: TRBJ1-1; CDR3nt: TGTGCCATCAGTGAAGCAGGGAGGTCGAACACTGAAGCTTTCTTT; CDR3aa: CAISEAGRSNTEAFF
abundance: .; v_gene: TRBV7-2; d_gene: TRBD2; j_gene: TRBJ2-1; CDR3nt: TGTGCCAGCAGCGTAGGGAGCGGGGGGGCGATATCGTCCTACAATGAGCAGTTCTTC; CDR3aa: CASSVGSGGAISSYNEQFF
abundance: .; v_gene: TRBV28; d_gene: .; j_gene: TRBJ1-6; CDR3nt: TGTGCCAGCAGTTTCCCCGGACTCGTCGATTCACCCCTCCACTTT; CDR3aa: CASSFPGLVDSPLHF
abundance: .; v_gene: TRBV11-2; d_gene: .; j_gene: TRBJ1-3; CDR3nt: TGTGCCAGCAGCTTAGATCTTCGTAGGGGGGACACCATATATTTT; CDR3aa: CASSLDLRRGDTIYF
abundance: .; v_gene: TRBV28; d_gene: TRBD1; j_gene: TRBJ1-4; CDR3nt: TGTGCCAGCAGTCCCCCGGGACAGGGGGGGGAAAAACTGTTTTTT; CDR3aa: CASSPPGQGGEKLFF
abundance: .; v_gene: TRBV6-5; d_gene: TRBD1; j_gene: TRBJ2-5; CDR3nt: TGTGCCAGCAGTCCCGGGACAGTTAGAAAGACCCAGTACTTC; CDR3aa: CASSPGTVRKTQYF
abundance: .; v_gene: TRBV5-1; d_gene: TRBD1; j_gene: TRBJ2-3; CDR3nt: TGCGCCAGCAGCTTTGGGGACAGGGTATTGACAGATACGCAGTATTTT; CDR3aa: CASSFGDRVLTDTQYF